This section outlines one TCR beta chain sequence together with its context. The data belong to a study of shared clonotypes between healthy human individuals. The V end lost 8 bases, the J end lost 10 bases, and 12 bases lay between the germline ends. The CDR3 contains 11 residues. The germline gives CDR1 MNHEY, CDR2 SVGAGI. Assay used: immunoSEQ multiplex PCR; TCRdb lists only in-frame clones, some missing. This table holds over a million clones, about 70% found once. The receptor was derived from a man between 18 and 35 years old in good health. The sequencing sample was made of memory CD4+ T cells sorted from blood. Described subset: CD45RA-negative fraction. The chain carries TRBV6-5 and TRBJ2-1, with D unclear. The CDR3 region is CASGSLGEQFF. Here the CDR3 DNA reads TGTGCCAGCGGAAGTTTGGGGGAGCAGTTCTTC.